Listed here are 21 T cell receptor beta chains from one sample, sequenced in a study of molecular identifiers for immune sequencing clone quantification (dated by TCRdb to about 2018). Library method: PCR. For sequencing, an Illumina HiSeq 4000 was employed. Starting from the raw public reads, TCRdb applied fastp trimming at Q25, assembled clones with MiXCR and retained in-frame beta chains. Every CDR3 protein is listed once, alongside the most common genes and DNA of its rows. For this sample there are over 600,000 distinct CDR3 sequences; approximately 20% appear just once. Approximately 0.9% of the sample belongs to the ten largest clones. The sequenced material came from naive CD8+ T cells from blood, with Jurkat cell RNA spiked in. The sample's cell subset or site label, in plain terms: FACS-sorted CD8+CD4-CCR7+CD45RA+ naive T cells. The receptors derive from a human donor in good health. Some libraries in this study had Jurkat cell RNA spiked in.

At least ten counts were recorded for this clonotype. The rearrangement joins TRBV4-3 to TRBJ2-7; either TRBD1 or TRBD2 may fit D (5 bases each). Trimming left V 3 bases short and J 0 bases short, with 15 bases between. The CDR3 totals 16 residues. Germline assignment: CDR1 LGHNA and CDR2 YSLEER. CDR3 amino acids: CASSQARDASSYEQYF. CDR3 sequence (DNA): TGCGCCAGCAGCCAGGCCCGGGACGCCAGCTCCTACGAGCAGTACTTC.

This clonotype was detected only a few times. The rearrangement uses TRBV4-1 and TRBJ2-1; D is unclear. Trimming stripped 2 bases from V and 3 bases from J, with 14 bases between. The CDR3 consists of 16 residues. Germline V gene lookup returns CDR1 MGHRA and CDR2 YSYEKL. The CDR3: CASSQRSTGNYNEQFF. The CDR3 nucleotides are TGCGCCAGCAGCCAAAGGTCCACCGGAAACTACAATGAGCAGTTCTTC.

The chain carries TRBV19 and TRBJ2-2; TRBD1 might be the D (6 bases). CDR1 is LNHDA and CDR2 is SQIVND in the germline V gene (reference sequence). The CDR3 runs to 15 residues. V was shortened by 4 bases and J by 4 bases, with 13 bases between the two germline ends. The CDR3 bases are TGTGCCAGTAGTACGCAAGGGGGTGTCACCGGGGAGCTGTTTTTT. Protein product: CASSTQGGVTGELFF. Full variable domain (rest looked up from reference TRBV19 and TRBJ2-2): DGGITQSPKYLFRKEGQNVTLSCEQNLNHDAMYWYRQDPGQGLRLIYYSQIVNDFQKGDIAEGYSVSREKKESFPLTVTSAQKNPTAFYLCASSTQGGVTGELFFGEGSRLTVL.

The chain is built from TRBV15 and TRBJ2-1; perhaps TRBD1 as D (6 bases). Germline CDR1 and CDR2: LNHNV and YYDKDF (reference sequence). The CDR3 loop spans 13 amino acids. V lost 7 bases to trimming and J lost 5 bases, with 12 bases between them. For the CDR3, the DNA is TGTGCCACCATTACAGGGTCTGACAATGAGCAGTTCTTC. Its protein product is CATITGSDNEQFF.

As regards this clonotype: One base away lies a much larger clone, so this may be a sequencing read error. This rearrangement joins TRBV2 to TRBJ2-3; D remains unclear. The CDR3 consists of 16 residues. Germline V gene sequence: CDR1 SNHLY, CDR2 FYNNEI. With 4 bases removed from V and 0 bases from J, the gap between germline ends came to 14 bases. Here the CDR3 DNA reads TGTGCCAGCAGTGGAAGCCTCAGATCTAGCACAGATACGCAGTATTTT. Protein product: CASSGSLRSSTDTQYF.

Comment on this clonotype: This could be a read error, since a much larger clone is one nucleotide away. The V and J genes are TRBV7-9 and TRBJ2-7; 11 bases align to TRBD1. This CDR3 has 15 residues. Germline CDR1 and CDR2: SEHNR and FQNEAQ (reference sequence). The CDR3 protein is CASSLRTGGSHEQYF. The CDR3 DNA is TGTGCCAGCAGCTTACGGACAGGGGGCTCCCACGAGCAGTACTTC.

This clonotype was seen many times. Here the CDR3 DNA reads TGTGCCAGCAGCCAAAGTTGGGGTTCAAACACTGAAGCTTTCTTT. Translating gives CASSQSWGSNTEAFF. The rearrangement links TRBV3-1 to TRBJ1-1; D is unclear. The CDR3 is 15 residues long. The V end lost 2 bases, the J end lost 2 bases, and 12 bases lay between the germline ends. CDR1 is LGHDT and CDR2 is YNNKEL in the germline V gene (reference sequence).

This clonotype was counted at least ten times. The chain uses TRBV5-1 and TRBJ2-7, with D uncertain. The CDR3 sequence is 15 residues long. V gave up 1 base and J gave up 0 bases, with 11 bases separating them. Germline CDR1 reads SGHRS; CDR2 reads YFSETQ. The CDR3 sequence is CASSLTAASSYEQYF. The CDR3 DNA is TGCGCCAGCAGCTTGACGGCAGCGAGCTCCTACGAGCAGTACTTC.

This clonotype was counted at least ten times. This rearrangement joins TRBV19 to TRBJ2-3; D is unresolved. The CDR3 runs to 15 residues. V was pared by 3 bases and J by 0 bases, with 10 bases between. Looked up from germline, CDR1 is LNHDA and CDR2 is SQIVND (reference sequence). CDR3 nucleotides: TGTGCCAGTAGTATGGGGTCGCGGAGCACAGATACGCAGTATTTT. Translating it yields CASSMGSRSTDTQYF.

This clonotype was counted ten times or more. V is TRBV6-5 and J is TRBJ2-7; a weak D match, TRBD1 (6 bases). From germline, CDR1 is MNHEY and CDR2 SVGAGI. The length of the CDR3 is 13 residues. Trimming removed 4 bases from V and 4 bases from J, with 11 bases in between. The CDR3 reads CASSSTTGYEQYF. The CDR3 DNA follows: TGTGCCAGCAGTTCTACCACAGGGTACGAGCAGTACTTC.

The table lists this clonotype with many counts. The chain carries TRBV14 and TRBJ1-1; D unresolved. Between the trimmed V and J ends, which lost 2 bases and 7 bases, there was a span of 20 bases. The CDR3 spans 16 residues. Germline lookup yields CDR1 SGHDN and CDR2 FVKESK. CDR3 in amino acids: CASSQTFGHYSLEAFF. For the CDR3, the DNA is TGTGCCAGCAGCCAAACGTTCGGGCATTATAGCCTTGAAGCTTTCTTT.

Only a few counts were recorded for this clonotype. The chain carries TRBV20-1 and TRBJ1-1; D gene unclear. The CDR3 is made up of 13 amino acids. Germline CDR1 and CDR2: DFQATT and SNEGSKA (reference sequence). V was shortened by 0 bases and J by 0 bases, with 5 bases between the two germline ends. CDR3 coding DNA: TGCAGTGCTAGAGAGGCGCTGAACACTGAAGCTTTCTTT. It yields the protein CSAREALNTEAFF.

This clonotype appeared a few times. The CDR3 sequence is CASRLLSGYEQYF. CDR3 sequence (DNA): TGTGCCAGCAGACTCCTTTCAGGGTACGAGCAGTACTTC. The chain joins TRBV11-2 to TRBJ2-7, with D possibly TRBD1 on 5 matching bases. Germline lookup yields CDR1 SGHAT and CDR2 FQNNGV. The CDR3 has 13 amino acids. V was shortened by 6 bases and J by 4 bases, with 13 bases between the two germline ends.

This clonotype has more than one count but fewer than ten. A much more abundant neighbour one base away suggests this may be a read error. This chain links TRBV4-2 with TRBJ2-4; 8 bases agree with TRBD2. The junction had 19 bases not matched to a gene; V was cut back by 0 bases and J by 12 bases. Germline CDR1 LGHNA, CDR2 YNFKEQ. This CDR3 comprises 18 residues. This CDR3 is CASSQEDSGRILNDTQYF. For the CDR3, the DNA is TGTGCCAGCAGCCAAGAAGACAGCGGGAGAATATTGAATGACACTCAGTACTTC.

This clonotype was counted at least ten times. CDR3 loop: CASSQDSRQGRNIQYF. CDR3 sequence (DNA): TGTGCCAGCAGCCAAGATTCACGACAGGGAAGAAACATTCAGTACTTC. The chain joins TRBV14 to TRBJ2-4; TRBD1 matches at 7 bases. Trimming cost V 0 bases and J 6 bases; bases outside gene matches: 8. Germline CDR1 and CDR2: SGHDN and FVKESK. The CDR3 loop spans 16 amino acids.

DNA of the CDR3: TGTGCCAGCAGCCTTACACCGACGGAGTCCCCCTCTGGGGCCAACGTCCTGACTTTC. Amino acids: CASSLTPTESPSGANVLTF. V gene TRBV12-3 or TRBV12-4 combines with J gene TRBJ2-6; D is undetermined. The ends were cut back, 6 bases at V and 0 bases at J, with 21 bases in the middle. CDR3 length equals 19 residues.

This clonotype has at least ten counts. J is TRBJ1-4 and V is TRBV5-1; a weak D match, TRBD1 (6 bases). CDR1 is SGHRS, CDR2 YFSETQ, per germline. The CDR3 is 15 amino acids. The V and J ends lost 3 bases and 8 bases respectively, with 17 bases between them. CDR3 sequence: CASSSEGGRGEKLFF. The CDR3 DNA reads TGCGCCAGCAGCTCCGAGGGGGGGAGAGGCGAAAAACTGTTTTTT.

This clonotype was observed at least ten times. This chain links TRBV6-6 with TRBJ2-3; the match to TRBD2 covers 12 bases. With V trimmed by 0 bases and J by 3 bases, 13 bases remained unmatched. CDR3 size: 20 residues. Per the germline V gene, CDR1 is MNHNY and CDR2 is SVGAGI (reference sequence). The CDR3 DNA sequence: TGTGCCAGCAGTTACTCGGCGAGGGTACTAGCGGGGGGCGGAACAGATACGCAGTATTTT. It specifies CASSYSARVLAGGGTDTQYF.

Notes on this clonotype: A read error may be the cause here, since a much bigger clone is one base away. The chain is built from TRBV4-1 and TRBJ1-6; 7 nucleotides agree with TRBD1. This CDR3 comprises 14 residues. Germline CDR1 MGHRA, CDR2 YSYEKL. CDR3 sequence (DNA): TGCGCCAGCGGCCAAGAGACAGGGAATTCACCCCTCCACTTT. Protein sequence: CASGQETGNSPLHF.

This clonotype was seen more than once but under ten times. The V and J genes are TRBV13 and TRBJ1-2; the D gene is possibly TRBD1 (5 bases). CDR3 length equals 16 residues. V lost 5 bases and J 4 bases, leaving 20 bases between the germline ends. In germline, CDR1 is PRHDT, CDR2 FYEKMQ (reference sequence). The CDR3 sequence is CASSTKLGELTYGYTF. DNA of the CDR3: TGTGCCAGCAGCACCAAACTAGGGGAGTTAACCTATGGCTACACCTTC.

There are many counts of this clonotype. The CDR3 here is CASSSQGGRTDTQYF. Here the CDR3 DNA reads TGTGCCAGCAGCTCCCAGGGGGGCAGGACAGATACGCAGTATTTT. The rearrangement joins TRBV13 to TRBJ2-3, with TRBD1 as a possible D gene (7 bases). The ends were cut back, 4 bases at V and 3 bases at J, with 14 bases in the middle. Germline V gives CDR1 PRHDT, CDR2 FYEKMQ (reference sequence). The CDR3 extends over 15 amino acids. The full variable domain, completed using reference TRBV13 and TRBJ2-3, is AAGVIQSPRHLIKEKRETATLKCYPIPRHDTVYWYQQGPGQDPQFLISFYEKMQSDKGSIPDRFSAQQFSDYHSELNMSSLELGDSALYFCASSSQGGRTDTQYFGPGTRLTVL.